One sample yielded the 7 T cell receptor beta chains listed below, sequenced in a study of Graves' ophthalmopathy and Graves' hyperthyroidism (dated by TCRdb to the late 2010s). The sequencer listed for this sample is Illumina HiSeq 2000. For repertoire sequencing, the TCR beta CDR3 regions were amplified from RNA transcripts. The first round of RT-PCR was done with HTBI primers and the Qiagen OneStep RT-PCR kit, and was followed by a second round of multiplex PCR, then size selection and purification. TCRdb applied fastp at Q25 and MiXCR to the public reads, then kept only in-frame beta chains. Identical CDR3 proteins give one entry, which carries the most common genes and DNA. The sample table contains over a million distinct CDR3 sequences; only one count was recorded for roughly two fifths of them. The ten largest account for 11% of the sample. Sequenced input: peripheral blood or thyroid tissue (not recorded which). These receptors were taken from an adult man with Graves' hyperthyroidism.

The rearrangement links TRBV7-9 to TRBJ1-2; D might be TRBD1 (5 bases). Trimming removed 11 bases from V and 1 base from J, with 14 bases in between. Germline lookup yields CDR1 SEHNR and CDR2 FQNEAQ (reference sequence). The CDR3 has 13 residues. The CDR3 sequence: CAGWGFGNYGYTF. The CDR3 DNA reads TGTGCCGGCTGGGGCTTTGGTAACTATGGCTACACCTTC. Using reference TRBV7-9 and TRBJ1-2 for the parts outside the CDR3, the full variable domain is DTGVSQNPRHKITKRGQNVTFRCDPISEHNRLYWYRQTLGQGPEFLTYFQNEAQLEKSRLLSDRFSAERPKGSFSTLEIQRTEQGDSAMYLCAGWGFGNYGYTFGSGTRLTVV.

V and J are TRBV7-2 and TRBJ2-5, with 8 bases aligning to TRBD1. The germline V gene encodes CDR1 SGHTA and CDR2 FQGNSA. The CDR3 has 15 amino acids. The trim removed 6 bases at V and 4 bases at J, leaving 10 bases unmatched. Here the CDR3 DNA reads TGTGCCAGCAGGGACCAGGGGGCCCCGACAGAGACCCAGTACTTC. It is translated as CASRDQGAPTETQYF.

This clonotype was counted many times. The V and J genes are TRBV7-8 and TRBJ1-2; D is undetermined. The CDR3 covers 14 residues. The V gene lost 5 bases and the J gene lost 10 bases, with 20 bases spanning the gap. From germline, CDR1 is SGHVS and CDR2 FQNEAQ. The chain's CDR3 is CASSPEARRGAYTF. The CDR3 DNA is TGTGCCAGCAGCCCTGAGGCTCGCCGAGGAGCCTACACCTTC.

This clonotype was counted at least ten times. The junction does not match germline at one end; this may be a read error. CDR3 sequence: CASSLGGDNSPLHF. The CDR3, as DNA: TGTGCCAGCAGTTTAGGAGGGGATAATTCACCCCTCCACTTT. The chain combines TRBV7-9 with TRBJ1-6, with D possibly TRBD1 on 5 matching bases. CDR1 and CDR2 from the germline V gene are SEHNR and FQNEAQ (reference sequence). The CDR3 spans 14 residues.

The sample holds a few counts of this clonotype. A read error may be the cause here, since a much bigger clone is one base away. The chain couples TRBV20-1 to TRBJ1-1; TRBD1 aligns across 7 bases. The CDR3 extends over 12 amino acids. The germline V gene has CDR1 DFQATT and CDR2 SNEGSKA (reference sequence). The V segment lost 7 bases and the J segment 7 bases; nucleotides outside the gene matches: 9. CDR3 bases: TGCAGTGGAAGGCCTTGGGACAGTGAAGCTTTCTTT. This translates into CSGRPWDSEAFF.

This clonotype was seen more than once but under ten times. At one boundary the junction diverges from the germline segment, which might be a read error. V and J are TRBV10-3 and TRBJ1-5; D is possibly TRBD1 (6 bases). CDR3 length: 15 amino acids. The germline CDR1 and CDR2 sequences are ENHRY and SYGVKD. CDR3 sequence reads: CASSYVGQINQPQHF. CDR3 nucleotides: TGTGCCAGCAGTTACGTGGGACAAATCAATCAGCCCCAGCATTTT.

The chain is built from TRBV20-1 and TRBJ1-2; TRBD1 matches at 7 bases. V lost 3 bases, J lost 2 bases, and 3 bases stayed unmatched. The CDR3 has 13 amino acids. Germline CDR1 is DFQATT and CDR2 is SNEGSKA (reference sequence). The CDR3 region is CSASDRANYGYTF. The DNA for the CDR3 is TGCAGTGCTAGCGACAGGGCGAACTATGGCTACACCTTC.